One and the same sample provided the 29 T cell receptor beta chains below, sequenced in a study of post-analysis software for immune sequencing data. Their target antigens are unknown. Carried by the TCR beta cDNA libraries were unique molecular identifiers. TCRdb used MiXCR to reprocess the PCR reads, holding one entry per CDR3 protein. Altogether about 540,000 distinct CDR3 sequences are present, around a third being singletons, with the ten largest covering approximately 6%. Study-wide findings and caveats: Five or six TRBV segments, TRBV5-6, TRBV5-1 and TRBV20-1 among them, were found more frequent in patients than controls.

Sequencing was performed on blood. The receptor set was obtained from a girl under 18 with multiple sclerosis.

The chain links TRBV5-1 to TRBJ2-1, with D possibly TRBD2 on 5 matching bases. V dropped 0 bases and J dropped 4 bases, with 17 bases sitting between them. Germline V gives CDR1 SGHRS, CDR2 YFSETQ. This CDR3 is 17 amino acids long. This CDR3 is CASSLGGLDLRYNEQFF. For the CDR3, the DNA is TGCGCCAGCAGCTTGGGGGGTTTGGACTTGAGATACAATGAGCAGTTCTTC.

The chain is built from TRBV4-1 and TRBJ2-5; 11 nucleotides agree with TRBD2. The J segment lost 5 bases and the V segment lost 3 bases, leaving 11 bases of the junction unmatched. The CDR3 contains 17 residues. CDR1 is MGHRA, CDR2 YSYEKL, per germline. The chain's CDR3 is CASSHGVLAGVGETQYF. CDR3 nucleotides: TGCGCCAGCAGCCATGGCGTACTAGCGGGGGTAGGGGAGACCCAGTACTTC.

The gene calls are TRBV4-2 and TRBJ2-1; D is perhaps TRBD1 or TRBD2 (6 bases each). Trimming took 1 base from V and 10 from J, leaving 20 bases between them. The CDR3 totals 16 residues. CDR1 is LGHNA, CDR2 YNFKEQ, per germline. CDR3 sequence (DNA): TGTGCCAGCAGCCAAGCGAGGGGGGAACCCCCCCTGGAGCAGTTCTTC. Encoded protein: CASSQARGEPPLEQFF.

This sequence joins TRBV20-1 and TRBJ1-4; 7 bases map to TRBD1. CDR3 length: 16 amino acids. Germline values: CDR1 DFQATT, CDR2 SNEGSKA (reference sequence). J gave up 5 bases and V 2 bases, and 11 bases lay outside the gene matches. The DNA of the CDR3 is TGCAGTGCTAGAAGAGGACAGGCGGCCTCCAATGAAAAACTGTTTTTT. The encoded protein is CSARRGQAASNEKLFF.

The chain is built from TRBV10-2 and TRBJ1-6; D perhaps matches TRBD1 (6 bases). Deletions cut 2 bases from V and 10 bases from J, with 6 bases between. There are 12 residues in the CDR3. The germline CDR1 and CDR2 sequences are WSHSY and SAAADI. The CDR3 nucleotides are TGCGCCAGCAGTGAGCAGGGGTCACCCCTCCACTTT. Amino acids: CASSEQGSPLHF.

This clonotype has only a few counts. This rearrangement joins TRBV10-3 to TRBJ1-1; D is uncertain. The germline CDR1 and CDR2 sequences are ENHRY and SYGVKD. Trimming took 2 bases from V and 3 from J, leaving 7 bases between them. The CDR3 runs to 13 residues. CDR3 sequence reads: CAISEQADTEAFF. CDR3 DNA: TGTGCCATCAGTGAGCAGGCAGACACTGAAGCTTTCTTT.

A single count supports this clonotype. The chain carries TRBV6-5 and TRBJ2-1, with TRBD2 matching 7 bases. Losses at the gene ends were 4 bases for V and 4 bases for J; bases not matched to a gene: 7. The CDR3 has 15 amino acids. Germline CDR1 is MNHEY and CDR2 is SVGAGI. CDR3 residues: CASSSKRGGYNEQFF. CDR3 in DNA: TGTGCCAGCAGTTCGAAGCGGGGCGGGTACAATGAGCAGTTCTTC.

This clonotype was recorded a few times. The chain is built from TRBV5-1 and TRBJ2-1; TRBD2 might be the D (6 bases). The CDR3 runs to 15 residues. Germline CDR1 and CDR2: SGHRS and YFSETQ. Trimming took off 2 bases at V and 4 bases at J, with 13 bases between the two ends. CDR3: CASSFTSGRYNEQFF. CDR3 nucleotide sequence: TGCGCCAGCAGCTTTACAAGCGGGCGGTACAATGAGCAGTTCTTC.

The chain joins TRBV29-1 to TRBJ2-4; tentative D call: TRBD1 (5 bases). The closer fit of TRBJ2-5 to the DNA end suggests the J call may be wrong. CDR1 and CDR2 from the germline V gene are SQVTM and ANQGSEA. The CDR3 totals 15 residues. The CDR3 coding sequence is TGCAGCGTTGAAGGCGACAACCAGGGTTCCGAGACCCAGTACTTC. Translated, it gives CSVEGDNQGSETQYF.

V is TRBV5-5 and J is TRBJ1-2, with 12 bases fitting TRBD1. This CDR3 has 16 amino acids. V was clipped by 2 bases and J by 6 bases; unmatched bases: 8. Germline CDR1 reads SGHKS; CDR2 reads YYEKEE (reference sequence). CDR3 protein: CASSFTPGTGGDGYTF. For the CDR3, the DNA is TGTGCCAGCAGCTTCACGCCCGGGACAGGGGGCGATGGCTACACCTTC.

The V call is TRBV5-1, the J call TRBJ2-1; no firm D call. The CDR3 sequence is 12 residues long. Trimming stripped 4 bases from V and 8 bases from J, with 10 bases between. Germline CDR1 reads SGHRS; CDR2 reads YFSETQ. The CDR3 reads CASSGLDYEQFF. CDR3 nucleotide sequence: TGCGCCAGCAGCGGCCTGGATTATGAGCAGTTCTTC.

The chain carries TRBV7-6 and TRBJ1-5; D unresolved. This CDR3 is 13 amino acids long. From germline, CDR1 is SGHVS and CDR2 FNYEAQ. V dropped 5 bases and J dropped 4 bases, with 9 bases sitting between them. CDR3 coding DNA: TGTGCCAGCAGCGAAACAGAAAATCAGCCCCAGCATTTT. Translating it yields CASSETENQPQHF.

The sample holds one count of this clonotype. V usage is TRBV20-1 and J usage is TRBJ2-3; TRBD2 aligns across 8 bases. Germline values: CDR1 DFQATT, CDR2 SNEGSKA (reference sequence). The CDR3 has 17 amino acids. The V gene end was trimmed by 5 bases and the J gene end by 3 bases; junction bases not matched to a gene: 16. In DNA, the CDR3 is TGCAGTGCTGGCCCTTGGGAAGCGGGGGAAAGTACAGATACGCAGTATTTT. Its protein product is CSAGPWEAGESTDTQYF.

The J gene is TRBJ2-3, the V gene TRBV27; D unclear. The CDR3 contains 13 residues. Germline V lookup: CDR1 MNHEY, CDR2 SMNVEV (reference sequence). The V end lost 4 bases, the J end lost 4 bases, and 9 bases lay between the germline ends. CDR3 in amino acids: CASSSLGSDTQYF. The CDR3 coding sequence is TGTGCCAGCAGTTCTTTGGGGTCAGATACGCAGTATTTT.

In this sample, this clonotype turned up a few times. V gene TRBV7-9 combines with J gene TRBJ2-5; 7 nucleotides align to TRBD2. After removal of 7 bases from V and 5 bases from J, the junction contained 7 bases not matched to a gene. Looked up from germline, CDR1 is SEHNR and CDR2 is FQNEAQ (reference sequence). The CDR3 sequence is 13 residues long. The CDR3, as DNA: TGTGCCAGCACAAGACTAGCCCCGGAGACCCAGTACTTC. Its translation: CASTRLAPETQYF.

This clonotype appeared a few times. J is TRBJ1-1 and V is TRBV7-2, with D tentatively TRBD1 (5 bases). The CDR3 runs 13 residues. V was cut by 7 bases and J by 1 base, with 10 bases left in between. In germline, CDR1 is SGHTA, CDR2 FQGNSA. In DNA, the CDR3 is TGTGCCAGCAACTTTGACAGGAACACTGAAGCTTTCTTT. It is translated as CASNFDRNTEAFF.

To note about this clonotype: This clone may be a read error of a much larger clone one base away. The V and J genes are TRBV5-6 and TRBJ2-7; 9 bases are shared with TRBD2. CDR3 length equals 15 residues. The V gene's germline CDR1 is SGHDT and CDR2 YYEEEE. The CDR3 reads CAGSSERGVSYEQYF. The CDR3 nucleotides read TGTGCCGGCAGCTCGGAGCGGGGGGTATCCTACGAGCAGTACTTC.

The chain links TRBV4-2 to TRBJ2-7; 10 bases are a match to TRBD1. CDR1 LGHNA and CDR2 YNFKEQ come from the germline V gene. The CDR3 loop spans 15 amino acids. V shed 2 bases, J shed 2 bases, and the junction held 3 bases outside the gene matches. In DNA form, the CDR3 reads TGTGCCAGCAGCCAATGGACAGGGGGTCCCTACGAGCAGTACTTC. Translation gives CASSQWTGGPYEQYF.

The rearrangement uses TRBV5-1 and TRBJ1-1; a weak D match, TRBD1 (6 bases). The CDR3 loop spans 15 amino acids. CDR1 and CDR2 from the germline V gene are SGHRS and YFSETQ. V was trimmed by 0 bases and J by 6 bases, leaving 15 bases between them. Here the CDR3 reads CASSLGPGAYSEAFF. The CDR3 DNA sequence: TGCGCCAGCAGCTTGGGTCCGGGGGCCTATTCTGAAGCTTTCTTT.

In this sample, this clonotype turned up once. The chain joins TRBV3-1 to TRBJ2-1, with unresolved D. There are 16 residues in the CDR3. Trimming took 0 bases from V and 3 from J, leaving 12 bases between them. CDR1 is LGHDT, CDR2 YNNKEL, per germline (reference sequence). The CDR3 is CASSQDWRFDYNEQFF. The CDR3 DNA reads TGTGCCAGCAGCCAAGATTGGCGGTTTGACTACAATGAGCAGTTCTTC.

CDR3 bases: TGTGCCAGCAGTTTATCTCCGACAGGGGGCAATCAGCCCCAGCATTTT. It translates to CASSLSPTGGNQPQHF. This chain uses TRBV27 with TRBJ1-5; 8 positions agree with TRBD1. The germline CDR1 and CDR2 sequences are MNHEY and SMNVEV (reference sequence). CDR3 length: 16 amino acids. Trimming removed 0 bases from V and 2 bases from J; junction bases left unmatched: 3.

This clonotype has more than one count but fewer than ten. The V call is TRBV5-1, the J call TRBJ2-3; no reliable D call. Per the germline V gene, CDR1 is SGHRS and CDR2 is YFSETQ. This CDR3 is built from 14 residues. The V end was cut by 0 bases, the J end by 5 bases, with 10 bases between. The CDR3 coding sequence is TGCGCCAGCAGCTTGGCGATTTCGGAAGATACGCAGTATTTT. It is translated as CASSLAISEDTQYF.

Turning to this clonotype: Germline is not matched at one junction end, which may reflect a read error. The rearrangement uses TRBV11-2 and TRBJ2-3, with D possibly being TRBD2 (6 bases). The germline CDR1 and CDR2 sequences are SGHAT and FQNNGV. The CDR3 runs 14 residues. CDR3 amino acids: CASSLVKGLSYQDF. As DNA, the CDR3 is TGTGCCAGCAGCCTAGTGAAGGGACTGTCTTACCAGGATTTT.

The chain employs TRBV6-1 and TRBJ2-6; the match to TRBD2 covers 9 bases. The ends lost 8 bases at V and 2 bases at J; junction bases unmatched: 10. The germline V gene has CDR1 MNHNS and CDR2 SASEGT. The CDR3 has 17 residues. This CDR3 reads CASLFRGGAPGANVLTF. Here the CDR3 DNA reads TGTGCCAGCCTTTTCCGCGGGGGGGCACCTGGGGCCAACGTCCTGACTTTC.

J is TRBJ2-1 and V is TRBV5-1; 7 bases map to TRBD1. The trim removed 5 bases at V and 1 base at J, leaving 6 bases unmatched. The CDR3 loop spans 15 amino acids. Germline V lookup: CDR1 SGHRS, CDR2 YFSETQ. Here the CDR3 reads CASRGQARSYNEQFF. The CDR3 DNA reads as TGCGCCAGCAGAGGACAGGCCCGATCCTACAATGAGCAGTTCTTC.

On this clonotype itself: The junction departs from the called germline gene at one end, perhaps through a read error. This chain connects TRBV10-3 to TRBJ2-1, with D uncertain. Germline lookup yields CDR1 ENHRY and CDR2 SYGVKD. CDR3 length: 14 amino acids. The CDR3, as DNA: TGTACCATCGGACCCAAATCCCAACTCAATGAGCAGTTCTTC. Its protein product is CTIGPKSQLNEQFF.

V and J are TRBV29-1 and TRBJ2-2; 11 bases are a match to TRBD2. This CDR3 contains 14 residues. The junction had 3 bases not matched to a gene; V was cut back by 5 bases and J by 4 bases. Germline lookup yields CDR1 SQVTM and CDR2 ANQGSEA. CDR3 sequence: CSVIAGGVTGELFF. In nucleotides, the CDR3 is TGCAGCGTTATAGCGGGGGGGGTCACCGGGGAGCTGTTTTTT.

This clonotype was seen a few times. This chain joins TRBV20-1 and TRBJ2-1; TRBD1 matches at 9 bases. Germline CDR1 DFQATT, CDR2 SNEGSKA (reference sequence). With 0 bases clipped from V and 10 bases from J, the junction kept 7 bases outside the gene matches. The CDR3 contains 14 residues. CDR3 in amino acids: CSAREPGQGYEQFF. The CDR3 coding sequence is TGCAGTGCTAGAGAACCGGGACAGGGATACGAGCAGTTCTTC.

This clonotype was counted a few times. The chain links TRBV6-5 to TRBJ2-5, with 7 positions matching TRBD2. The CDR3 sequence is 14 residues long. Germline V gene lookup returns CDR1 MNHEY and CDR2 SVGAGI. V dropped 6 bases and J dropped 5; count of bases not matched to a gene: 9. Here the CDR3 DNA reads TGTGCCAGCAGCCGGGGGAGGGTCCGGGAGACCCAGTACTTC. Protein sequence: CASSRGRVRETQYF.